What follows describes a single TCR beta chain. The antigen this receptor binds is unknown. One base away lies a much larger clone, so this may be a sequencing read error. The source of the sample is a study of T cells in Graves' hyperthyroidism and ophthalmopathy (dated by TCRdb to the late 2010s). In terms of the full investigation: Peripheral blood samples were taken at initial diagnosis, before any treatment was given. To identify distinguishing TCR V-J signatures, a discovery cohort of 90 to 100 patients was used, comprising some 45 with Graves' ophthalmopathy and approximately 57 with stable Graves' hyperthyroidism. An independent validation cohort of around 20 hyperthyroidism patients and approximately 17 patients who later progressed to ophthalmopathy tested prospective prediction of ophthalmopathy. The approximately 97 discovery patients were randomly divided into training and test sets at a 7:3 ratio. The study also compared thyroid tissue and blood T-cell repertoires from more than five Graves' hyperthyroidism patients. Following sampling, methimazole starting at 30 mg daily was given to hyperthyroidism patients, and high-dose intravenous methylprednisolone was given to ophthalmopathy patients. The paper describes TCR Vbeta CDR3 sequencing of 120 to 150 peripheral blood samples, made up of approximately 40 ophthalmopathy patients, 70 to 80 hyperthyroidism patients and roughly 17 progressor patients.

V gives up 5 bases and J gives up 3 bases, and the segment between their germline ends measures 19 bases. CDR1 and CDR2 were assigned from the germline V gene as MNHEY and SVGEGT. From the cysteine up to the phenylalanine, the CDR3 has a length of 16 residues. Only the CDR3 DNA stays, 48 bases, in frame from base 1. What the study reported, not specific to this receptor: Most expanded thyroid clonotypes (frequency above 0.001) were also found in blood, which suggests that blood repertoires may mirror thyroid immune responses. Ophthalmopathy was separated from stable hyperthyroidism by a 13 V-J signature model, with about 86% sensitivity and 81% to 82% specificity obtained in cross-validation and 80%/75% obtained in testing. No statistical method was used to fix the sample size in advance, and group allocation was not hidden from the investigators. In validation, the model predicted progression to ophthalmopathy with 55% to 71% sensitivity and about 73% specificity, a median of about six months before onset.

The TCR beta CDR3 regions were amplified from the RNA transcripts. The TCR CDR3 was subjected to a first round of RT-PCR using the HTBI primer set and the Qiagen OneStep RT-PCR kit. The libraries were constructed in a second round of multiplex PCR and then size-selected and purified. Sequencing of the libraries was done on an Illumina HiSeq2000 using paired-end 100 bp reads. The source study handled its data this way. SOAPnuke was used to process the raw data, removing reads that contained adapters or uncalled bases, had a mean Phred below 15, or lacked an exact match to the constant primer or identifier. COPE v1.2.5 was used to merge the high-quality paired reads, and each unique nucleotide sequence was defined as a clonotype. MiTCR v1.1 was used to align the clonotypes against IMGT TRBV, TRBD and TRBJ reference segments. Only V-J combinations with frequency above 0.0001, covering 99% to 99.2% of repertoires, were analysed. The TCS score was defined as F50 (clonal expansion) divided by E x V (chaos), with BLOSUM62-based TCRdist calculated between CDR3 peptides within each V-J. Welch's t-statistics and random forest reduced roughly 540 V-J features to roughly 13, which were used in a naive Bayes classifier (R e1071). Through fastp at Q25 and MiXCR, TCRdb rebuilt clones from the public reads, retaining in-frame beta chains. Identical CDR3 proteins give one entry, which carries the most common genes and DNA. These V and J calls are TCRdb output, not the study's own analysis. This sample lists about 770,000 distinct CDR3 sequences; roughly a sixth were detected once. Jointly, the top ten make up over 15% of the sample.

Hyperthyroidism patients were newly diagnosed, had a disease duration of under 2 months, and were aged 18 to 65 years. Exclusion was applied to patients with uncontrolled infections, other autoimmune diseases, pregnancy or lactation. Diagnoses were based on clinical symptoms, serum thyroxine and TRAb, thyroid ultrasound and orbital computed tomography. For progressor patients, blood was drawn at the first diagnosis of hyperthyroidism, before any ophthalmopathy symptoms had appeared. PBMCs were separated from approximately 9.9 ml of fresh peripheral blood using Ficoll-Paque density gradient centrifugation. Progressor patients were initially diagnosed with Graves' hyperthyroidism and developed ophthalmopathy during follow-up. Total RNA was extracted using Trizol reagent, and RNA quality was assessed on an Agilent 2100 Bioanalyzer.

Recombination linked TRBV6-2 or TRBV6-3 to TRBJ2-5; no D segment can be confidently identified. The sequenced sample consisted of blood. The sequence was obtained from a woman in her forties or fifties with Graves' hyperthyroidism that later progressed to Graves' ophthalmopathy. The nucleotide sequence reads as follows: TGTGCCAGCAGTCCCATCCCCCAGGAACCCAAAGAGACCCAGTACTTC. This codes for CASSPIPQEPKETQYF.